Listed below are T cell receptor beta chains from one sample, sequenced in a study of control samples from healthy donors and cancer patients. Using immunoSEQ multiplex PCR, the repertoire was profiled, and TCRdb retains in-frame clones only, with some absent. Altogether 100,000 to 150,000 clones are present, around 93% being singletons, with the ten largest covering 2.1%. Material: blood. The receptors stem from a woman in her 50s in good health. The CDR3 runs from the conserved cysteine through the conserved F or W. Expanded clones get a size class; other rows say once, few or many, or leave the size out.

v_gene: TRBV6-5
j_gene: TRBJ1-6
abundance: .
CDR3aa: CASSYGDSPLHF

v_gene: TRBV28
j_gene: TRBJ2-1
abundance: .
CDR3aa: CASTPAGTHNEQFF

v_gene: TRBV28
j_gene: TRBJ1-5
abundance: few
CDR3aa: CASSPKGLKNQPQHF

v_gene: TRBV7-9
j_gene: TRBJ1-2
abundance: .
CDR3aa: CASRGDYGYTF

v_gene: TRBV24-1
j_gene: TRBJ1-1
abundance: .
CDR3aa: CATRSPPGSQDNEAFF

v_gene: TRBV19
j_gene: TRBJ1-4
abundance: .
CDR3aa: CASSTPRGLIATNEKLFF

v_gene: TRBV29-1
j_gene: TRBJ2-3
abundance: once
CDR3aa: CSVEARDRGTDTQYF

v_gene: TRBV5-4
j_gene: TRBJ2-7
abundance: .
CDR3aa: CASSPRLAGDYEQYF

v_gene: TRBV6-6
j_gene: TRBJ1-5
abundance: .
CDR3aa: CASRRHYSNQPQHF

v_gene: TRBV11-3
j_gene: TRBJ2-3
abundance: .
CDR3aa: CASSSTEQGVWGTQYF

v_gene: TRBV3-1/TRBV3-2
j_gene: TRBJ1-1
abundance: .
CDR3aa: CASSQVGANTEAFF

v_gene: TRBV10-2
j_gene: TRBJ2-2
abundance: .
CDR3aa: CASSGLEMAGELFF

v_gene: TRBV27
j_gene: TRBJ2-3
abundance: .
CDR3aa: CASQTSGTDTQYF

v_gene: TRBV19
j_gene: TRBJ1-4
abundance: .
CDR3aa: CASSPPSRKLFF

v_gene: TRBV6-2/TRBV6-3
j_gene: TRBJ1-5
abundance: once
CDR3aa: CASSSGTGGANQPQHF

v_gene: TRBV12-3/TRBV12-4
j_gene: TRBJ1-2
abundance: .
CDR3aa: CASSTDRGYGYTF

v_gene: TRBV6-6
j_gene: TRBJ2-7
abundance: .
CDR3aa: CASSAGTGQSDEQYF

v_gene: TRBV28
j_gene: TRBJ1-1
abundance: .
CDR3aa: CASSQTGDTEAFF

v_gene: TRBV10-1
j_gene: TRBJ1-1
abundance: .
CDR3aa: CASSFGRGTEAFF

v_gene: TRBV7-6
j_gene: TRBJ2-1
abundance: once
CDR3aa: CASSPTGTSGYNEQFF

v_gene: TRBV5-1
j_gene: TRBJ1-1
abundance: .
CDR3aa: CASRFGYESYTEAFF

v_gene: TRBV7-8
j_gene: TRBJ2-3
abundance: .
CDR3aa: CASSLTPSLRLAGGTDTQYF

v_gene: TRBV7-6
j_gene: TRBJ1-1
abundance: .
CDR3aa: CASSDDSTEAFF

v_gene: TRBV24-1
j_gene: TRBJ1-2
abundance: .
CDR3aa: CATSEDHYGYTF

v_gene: TRBV3-1/TRBV3-2
j_gene: TRBJ1-5
abundance: .
CDR3aa: CASSQGGPINQPQHF

v_gene: TRBV2
j_gene: TRBJ1-1
abundance: .
CDR3aa: CASSPTGLGIGPNTEAFF

v_gene: TRBV5-1
j_gene: TRBJ1-3
abundance: few
CDR3aa: CASSKDTGNTIYF

v_gene: TRBV11-3
j_gene: TRBJ2-2
abundance: .
CDR3aa: CASSSTGTVTGKLFF

v_gene: TRBV2
j_gene: TRBJ1-5
abundance: .
CDR3aa: CASSEDRTNQPQHF

v_gene: TRBV5-1
j_gene: TRBJ1-2
abundance: .
CDR3aa: CASSPWGKAAYGYTF

v_gene: TRBV15
j_gene: TRBJ2-2
abundance: once
CDR3aa: CATSRDPGFTGELFF

v_gene: TRBV20-1
j_gene: TRBJ2-5
abundance: .
CDR3aa: CSASGETQYF

v_gene: TRBV25-1
j_gene: TRBJ1-4
abundance: .
CDR3aa: CASSVTLQGINEKLFF

v_gene: TRBV19
j_gene: TRBJ1-4
abundance: .
CDR3aa: CASRNRWGGGEKLFF

v_gene: TRBV5-5
j_gene: TRBJ2-7
abundance: once
CDR3aa: CASSFDPTGSYEQYF

v_gene: TRBV7-9
j_gene: TRBJ1-1
abundance: .
CDR3aa: CASSSPTGGTDTEAFF

v_gene: TRBV6-5
j_gene: TRBJ1-1
abundance: .
CDR3aa: CASSYGGGGTEAFF

v_gene: TRBV19
j_gene: TRBJ1-6
abundance: .
CDR3aa: CASSEEGTYNSPLHF

v_gene: TRBV5-8
j_gene: TRBJ1-1
abundance: .
CDR3aa: CASSLGSWKNTEAFF

v_gene: TRBV6-6
j_gene: TRBJ1-1
abundance: .
CDR3aa: CASSYRGEGTEAFF

v_gene: TRBV4-1
j_gene: TRBJ2-5
abundance: .
CDR3aa: CASSHQGQETQYF

v_gene: TRBV19
j_gene: TRBJ1-5
abundance: .
CDR3aa: CASSTAGPQHF

v_gene: TRBV28
j_gene: TRBJ1-5
abundance: .
CDR3aa: CASSSGQGVNQPQHF

v_gene: TRBV5-6
j_gene: TRBJ2-3
abundance: .
CDR3aa: CASSQILAGGTDTQYF

v_gene: TRBV11-2
j_gene: TRBJ2-7
abundance: .
CDR3aa: CASSLSGMSAYEQYF

v_gene: TRBV29-1
j_gene: TRBJ2-7
abundance: .
CDR3aa: CSVEDDRYEQYF

v_gene: TRBV7-2
j_gene: TRBJ2-1
abundance: .
CDR3aa: CASSQAGGIQFEQFF

v_gene: TRBV7-2
j_gene: TRBJ2-1
abundance: .
CDR3aa: CASRYGPEASSEQFF

v_gene: TRBV1
j_gene: TRBJ2-5
abundance: .
CDR3aa: CTSSQGAAGGPNQETQYF

v_gene: TRBV6-5
j_gene: TRBJ1-2
abundance: .
CDR3aa: CASSYPRGGYTF

v_gene: TRBV27
j_gene: TRBJ1-5
abundance: .
CDR3aa: CASSPGTGGNQPQHF

v_gene: TRBV5-4
j_gene: TRBJ2-1
abundance: .
CDR3aa: CASSLVGRTYNEQFF

v_gene: TRBV6-2/TRBV6-3
j_gene: TRBJ1-6
abundance: .
CDR3aa: CASSLVRQSNSPLHF

v_gene: TRBV5-1
j_gene: TRBJ2-6
abundance: .
CDR3aa: CASSGRGGPLGANVLTF

v_gene: TRBV19
j_gene: TRBJ1-1
abundance: .
CDR3aa: CASSIEGSRGEAFF